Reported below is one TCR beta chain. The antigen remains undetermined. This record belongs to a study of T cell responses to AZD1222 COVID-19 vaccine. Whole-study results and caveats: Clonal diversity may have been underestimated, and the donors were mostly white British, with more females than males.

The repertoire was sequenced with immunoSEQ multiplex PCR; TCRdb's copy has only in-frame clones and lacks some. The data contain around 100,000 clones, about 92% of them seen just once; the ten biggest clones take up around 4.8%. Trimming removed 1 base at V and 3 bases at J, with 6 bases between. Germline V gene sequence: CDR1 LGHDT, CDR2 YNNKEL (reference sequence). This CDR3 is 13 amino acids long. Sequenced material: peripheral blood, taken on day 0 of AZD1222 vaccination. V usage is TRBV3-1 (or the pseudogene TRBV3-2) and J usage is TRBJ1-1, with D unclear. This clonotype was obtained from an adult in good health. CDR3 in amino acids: CASSQVEDTEAFF. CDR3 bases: TGTGCCAGCAGCCAAGTGGAGGACACTGAAGCTTTCTTT.